The 11 T cell receptor beta chains listed next were all sequenced from one sample in a study of CD8 T cells in ankylosing spondylitis. Study-wide findings and caveats: A TCR beta motif made of eight highly homologous variants seemed typical of ankylosing spondylitis blood.

TCRdb called the 5' RACE reads again in MiXCR, with one record for every CDR3 protein. The repertoire holds about 500,000 distinct CDR3 sequences, roughly 12% seen once, with 6.5% to 7% in the top ten. Their specific antigens are unknown. Sequencing was performed on blood, either unsorted or a sorted T cell fraction (not recorded which). These receptors all come from a male donor with ankylosing spondylitis.

The chain couples TRBV14 to TRBJ1-2; D is possibly TRBD1 (5 bases). The germline gives CDR1 SGHDN, CDR2 FVKESK. This CDR3 spans 15 amino acids. The ends were cut back, 1 base at V and 3 bases at J, with 12 bases in the middle. The CDR3 loop is CASSQAEGLYYGYTF. The CDR3, as DNA: TGTGCCAGCAGCCAAGCGGAGGGGCTGTACTATGGCTACACCTTC.

This clonotype was detected only a few times. The J gene is TRBJ2-7, the V gene TRBV20-1, with 8 bases matching TRBD1. V lost 6 bases, J lost 3 bases, and 7 bases stayed unmatched. Germline V CDR1 and CDR2: DFQATT, SNEGSKA (reference sequence). The CDR3 covers 13 residues. This chain's CDR3 is CSALGQGRYEQYF. The DNA for the CDR3 is TGCAGTGCCCTCGGACAGGGACGCTACGAGCAGTACTTC.

V usage is TRBV29-1 and J usage is TRBJ2-5; D may be TRBD2 (6 bases). Germline lookup yields CDR1 SQVTM and CDR2 ANQGSEA. Trimming cost V 0 bases and J 5 bases, with 19 bases left between them. The CDR3 sequence is 16 residues long. The CDR3 is CSVEDWGVSIEETQYF. DNA for the CDR3: TGCAGCGTTGAAGATTGGGGGGTGTCTATAGAGGAGACCCAGTACTTC.

This chain links TRBV18 with TRBJ2-7, with 10 bases matching TRBD1. Germline CDR1 and CDR2: KGHSH and LQKENI. V shed 4 bases and J 6 bases; nucleotides not matched to a gene: 9. This CDR3 contains 15 residues. DNA for the CDR3: TGTGCCAGCTCACACGGGACAGGGGCGCGGGCCGAGCAGTACTTC. It yields the protein CASSHGTGARAEQYF.

CDR3 nucleotide sequence: TGTGCCAGCAGCCCTCGGCCGGGGAGGGAAAACAATGAGCAGTTCTTC. Protein product: CASSPRPGRENNEQFF. The J gene is TRBJ2-1, the V gene TRBV7-7; TRBD2 matches at 7 bases. Trimming at V came to 5 bases and at J to 5 bases, leaving 12 bases not matched to a gene. CDR1 and CDR2 from the germline V gene are SSHAT and FNYEAQ (reference sequence). The CDR3 has 16 residues.

The chain couples TRBV10-2 to TRBJ2-7; D is perhaps TRBD2 (5 bases). The CDR3 contains 13 residues. Germline V gene lookup returns CDR1 WSHSY and CDR2 SAAADI. The V gene lost 7 bases and the J gene lost 3 bases, with 13 bases spanning the gap. CDR3 protein: CASKAGGGYEQYF. CDR3 coding DNA: TGCGCCAGCAAGGCCGGAGGTGGCTACGAGCAGTACTTC.

A few counts support this clonotype. The chain employs TRBV29-1 and TRBJ2-7; 10 bases are a match to TRBD1. V trimming: 2 bases; J trimming: 2 bases; junction bases outside the gene matches: 3. The germline CDR1 and CDR2 sequences are SQVTM and ANQGSEA. The CDR3 consists of 14 residues. CDR3 sequence reads: CSVESTGGAYEQYF. CDR3 bases: TGCAGCGTTGAATCGACAGGGGGCGCCTACGAGCAGTACTTC.

This chain uses TRBV29-1 with TRBJ2-3, with a weak D call TRBD2 (6 bases). CDR3 length: 11 amino acids. Germline CDR1 SQVTM, CDR2 ANQGSEA. V lost 4 bases and J lost 11, with 13 bases in between. The CDR3: CSVVLGGVQYF. CDR3 coding DNA: TGCAGCGTTGTGCTAGGCGGGGTGCAGTATTTT.

This clonotype was counted between two and nine times. This chain links TRBV30 with TRBJ2-5; maybe TRBD1 (5 bases). Germline assignment: CDR1 GTSNPN and CDR2 SVGIG (reference sequence). The CDR3 runs to 15 residues. The ends were cut back, 0 bases at V and 2 bases at J, with 13 bases in the middle. This CDR3 is CAWSVQAGPQETQYF. The CDR3 DNA reads as TGTGCCTGGAGTGTACAGGCAGGCCCGCAAGAGACCCAGTACTTC.

This clonotype was seen a few times. The V and J genes are TRBV20-1 and TRBJ2-3; 8 positions match TRBD2. Germline trimming cut 0 bases from V and 1 base from J; bases unmatched to any gene: 6. Germline V gene data show CDR1 as DFQATT and CDR2 as SNEGSKA (reference sequence). The CDR3 length is 16 residues. CDR3 DNA: TGCAGTGCTAGAGATTTCCGGGAGGGGGGCACAGATACGCAGTATTTT. It translates to CSARDFREGGTDTQYF.

This rearrangement joins TRBV24-1 to TRBJ2-1, with D perhaps TRBD1 (6 bases). The length of the CDR3 is 15 residues. Germline lookup yields CDR1 KGHDR and CDR2 SFDVKD. Trimming took off 3 bases at V and 6 bases at J, with 14 bases between the two ends. Here the CDR3 DNA reads TGTGCCACCAGTGATCGGATGACAGGAGGCAATGAGCAGTTCTTC. Translating it yields CATSDRMTGGNEQFF.